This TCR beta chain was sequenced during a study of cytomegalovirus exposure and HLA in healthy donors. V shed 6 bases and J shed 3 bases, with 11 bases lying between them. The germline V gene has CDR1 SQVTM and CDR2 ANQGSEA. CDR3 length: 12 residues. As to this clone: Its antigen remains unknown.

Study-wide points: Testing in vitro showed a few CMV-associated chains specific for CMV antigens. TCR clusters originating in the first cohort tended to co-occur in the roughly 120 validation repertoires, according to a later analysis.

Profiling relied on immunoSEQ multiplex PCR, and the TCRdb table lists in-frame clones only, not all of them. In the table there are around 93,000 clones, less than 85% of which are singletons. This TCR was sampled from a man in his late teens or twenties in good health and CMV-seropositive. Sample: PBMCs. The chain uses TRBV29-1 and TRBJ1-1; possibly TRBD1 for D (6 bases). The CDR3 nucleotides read TGCAGCGTGGGGGCATGGGACACTGAAGCTTTCTTT. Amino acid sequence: CSVGAWDTEAFF.